The 20 T cell receptor beta chains below were found in one sample sequenced in a study of beta chain features in type 1 diabetes. Since all of the isolated RNA was reverse transcribed, expressed TCRB transcripts were what got sequenced. The method was immunoSEQ multiplex PCR; TCRdb's version includes in-frame clones alone and lacks a portion of them. This table holds approximately 160,000 clones, 10% found once. Their cognate antigens are unknown. Study results and caveats: Shorter TCRB CDR3s, moderately but significantly so, marked every one of the four CD4+ subsets in Type 1 diabetes patients.

Sequencing was carried out using central memory CD4+ T cells from blood. The receptors shown here come from a man aged 30 to 39 with type 1 diabetes.

The genes are TRBV18 and TRBJ2-3; D is ambiguous. Trimming removed 3 bases at V and 4 bases at J, with 11 bases between. The length of the CDR3 is 14 residues. The germline gives CDR1 KGHSH, CDR2 LQKENI. DNA of the CDR3: TGTGCCAGCTCACCCCGTCCGGTTGCAGATACGCAGTATTTT. It encodes CASSPRPVADTQYF. Based on the CDR3 plus reference TRBV18 and TRBJ2-3, the full variable domain is NAGVMQNPRHLVRRRGQEARLRCSPMKGHSHVYWYRQLPEEGLKFMVYLQKENIIDESGMPKERFSAEFPKEGPSILRIQQVVRGDSAAYFCASSPRPVADTQYFGPGTRLTVL.

This clone was counted many times. The chain is built from TRBV4-3 and TRBJ2-1; TRBD1 might be the D (5 bases). CDR1 and CDR2 from the germline V gene are LGHNA and YSLEER. Between the trimmed V and J ends, which lost 4 bases and 7 bases, there was a span of 17 bases. The CDR3 loop spans 15 amino acids. For the CDR3, the DNA is TGCGCCAGCAGCCCAGGGTGGTTACACCCGAATGAGCAGTTCTTC. Residues: CASSPGWLHPNEQFF.

The DNA for the CDR3 is TGTGCCAGCAGTATCTCCACTAGCGATAGATTCTTC. It translates to CASSISTSDRFF. The J gene is TRBJ2-1, the V gene TRBV28; TRBD2 matches 7 bases. Trimming cost V 5 bases and J 16 bases; bases outside gene matches: 11. The CDR3 has 12 amino acids. In germline, CDR1 is MDHEN, CDR2 SYDVKM.

The rearrangement uses TRBV9 and TRBJ2-7, with 9 bases lining up with TRBD1. Germline-derived CDR1 and CDR2 are SGDLS and YYNGEE. Losses at the gene ends were 0 bases for V and 6 bases for J; bases not matched to a gene: 10. This CDR3 region has 16 residues. The CDR3, as DNA: TGTGCCAGCAGCGTAGCTCCCGGGACAGGGCGTACCGAGCAGTACTTC. It specifies CASSVAPGTGRTEQYF.

The table lists this clone with a few counts. The rearrangement uses TRBV2 and TRBJ2-1; D is possibly TRBD2 (6 bases). From germline, CDR1 is SNHLY and CDR2 FYNNEI. Trimming took 7 bases from V and 4 from J, leaving 14 bases between them. This CDR3 contains 14 residues. The CDR3 region has the DNA TGTGCCAGCACTGAGGACTACCAGTACAATGAGCAGTTCTTC. This translates into CASTEDYQYNEQFF.

V usage is TRBV29-1 and J usage is TRBJ2-7; tentatively, D is TRBD2 (5 bases). Germline CDR1 is SQVTM and CDR2 is ANQGSEA. Trimming stripped 2 bases from V and 5 bases from J, with 10 bases between. The CDR3 runs to 12 residues. CDR3 DNA: TGCAGCGTTGAACAGGTCGGGGACGAGCAGTACTTC. Its translation: CSVEQVGDEQYF.

The V and J genes are TRBV28 and TRBJ2-6; 7 nucleotides agree with TRBD1. Germline V gene data show CDR1 as MDHEN and CDR2 as SYDVKM. V dropped 4 bases and J dropped 4; count of bases not matched to a gene: 10. The CDR3 is 17 amino acids. In nucleotides, the CDR3 is TGTGCCAGCAGTTCCGACATACAGGGGACCGGGGCCAACGTCCTGACTTTC. Translated, it gives CASSSDIQGTGANVLTF.

The chain couples TRBV2 to TRBJ1-1; D not certain. The CDR3 totals 13 residues. V gave up 6 bases and J gave up 1 base, with 9 bases separating them. Germline CDR1 reads SNHLY; CDR2 reads FYNNEI. The CDR3 nucleotides are TGTGCCAGCAGCGGGGAAAAGAACACTGAAGCTTTCTTT. Translated: CASSGEKNTEAFF.

This clone was counted a few times. The chain recombines TRBV28 with TRBJ2-3, with 7 bases that match TRBD2. The V gene end was trimmed by 5 bases and the J gene end by 2 bases; junction bases not matched to a gene: 10. CDR1 is MDHEN and CDR2 is SYDVKM in the germline V gene. There are 16 residues in the CDR3. CDR3 protein: CASSPAASGDTDTQYF. CDR3 sequence (DNA): TGTGCCAGCAGTCCGGCGGCCAGCGGGGACACAGATACGCAGTATTTT.

The rearrangement links TRBV9 to TRBJ2-1; TRBD2 aligns across 14 bases. Trimming at V came to 4 bases and at J to 5 bases, leaving 11 bases not matched to a gene. The CDR3 sequence is 18 residues long. The germline V gene encodes CDR1 SGDLS and CDR2 YYNGEE. CDR3 sequence: CASSPRLAGGPQDNEQFF. Written as DNA, the CDR3 is TGTGCCAGCAGCCCCCGACTAGCGGGAGGGCCTCAGGACAATGAGCAGTTCTTC.

The chain joins TRBV6-5 to TRBJ2-1; tentative D call: TRBD1 (6 bases). CDR3 length equals 14 residues. Germline lookup yields CDR1 MNHEY and CDR2 SVGAGI. Trimming removed 5 bases at V and 2 bases at J, with 10 bases between. The CDR3 reads CASSAQGAYNEQFF. Here the CDR3 DNA reads TGTGCCAGCAGTGCACAGGGAGCCTACAATGAGCAGTTCTTC.

The rearrangement links TRBV7-8 to TRBJ2-3, with a weak D call TRBD1 (5 bases). V lost 1 base and J lost 2, with 7 bases in between. This CDR3 is 14 amino acids long. Germline V CDR1 and CDR2: SGHVS, FQNEAQ. The CDR3 DNA reads as TGTGCCAGCAGCTTAGTAGGGGTCACAGATACGCAGTATTTT. This gives the protein CASSLVGVTDTQYF.

The V and J genes are TRBV7-2 and TRBJ2-5; no clear D. The CDR3 has 11 amino acids. V was pared by 3 bases and J by 5 bases, with 4 bases between. Germline V lookup: CDR1 SGHTA, CDR2 FQGNSA. The CDR3 region is CASSFGETQYF. CDR3 sequence (DNA): TGTGCCAGCAGCTTCGGGGAGACCCAGTACTTC. Based on the CDR3 plus reference TRBV7-2 and TRBJ2-5, the full variable domain is GAGVSQSPSNKVTEKGKDVELRCDPISGHTALYWYRQSLGQGLEFLIYFQGNSAPDKSGLPSDRFSAERTGGSVSTLTIQRTQQEDSAVYLCASSFGETQYFGPGTRLLVL.

This clone was seen only a few times. The genes are TRBV5-4 and TRBJ2-5; a weak D match, TRBD1 (6 bases). CDR3 length: 16 residues. CDR1 SGHNT and CDR2 YYREEE come from the germline V gene (reference sequence). V lost 3 bases to trimming and J lost 4 bases, with 19 bases between them. The CDR3 is CASSSVTGWSGETQYF. DNA for the CDR3: TGTGCCAGCAGCTCGGTGACAGGTTGGTCGGGAGAGACCCAGTACTTC.

The rearrangement joins TRBV19 to TRBJ2-7, with TRBD2 matching 8 bases. Germline CDR1 is LNHDA and CDR2 is SQIVND (reference sequence). The J segment lost 0 bases and the V segment lost 2 bases, leaving 6 bases of the junction unmatched. The CDR3 loop spans 16 amino acids. This CDR3 reads CASSIMTSESSYEQYF. The CDR3 DNA follows: TGTGCCAGTAGTATAATGACTAGCGAGAGCTCCTACGAGCAGTACTTC.

The genes are TRBV7-8 and TRBJ2-1; D may be TRBD2 (6 bases). CDR1 and CDR2 from the germline V gene are SGHVS and FQNEAQ. Trimming cost V 7 bases and J 3 bases, with 22 bases left between them. The CDR3 totals 17 residues. The CDR3 loop is CASIKIFGGTNYNEQFF. The DNA of the CDR3 is TGTGCCAGCATCAAGATCTTCGGCGGGACGAACTACAATGAGCAGTTCTTC.

This CDR3 reads CASGETYGYTF. As DNA, the CDR3 is TGTGCCAGCGGAGAGACTTATGGCTACACCTTC. The V call is TRBV6-5, the J call TRBJ1-2; D is ambiguous. This CDR3 region has 11 residues. Between the trimmed V and J ends, which lost 8 bases and 5 bases, there was a span of 9 bases. Germline V CDR1 and CDR2: MNHEY, SVGAGI.

This clone was seen only a few times. This chain uses TRBV13 with TRBJ2-2; 9 positions match TRBD1. V gave up 6 bases and J gave up 4 bases; unmatched junction bases: 6. Germline CDR1 is PRHDT and CDR2 is FYEKMQ (reference sequence). The CDR3 consists of 15 residues. The CDR3 is CASSFRDRATGELFF. CDR3 in DNA: TGTGCCAGCAGTTTCCGGGACAGGGCCACCGGGGAGCTGTTTTTT.

This clone has more than one count but fewer than ten. J is TRBJ2-7 and V is TRBV7-2; D may be TRBD1 (6 bases). Germline V gene lookup returns CDR1 SGHTA and CDR2 FQGNSA. Between the trimmed V and J ends, which lost 5 bases and 0 bases, there was a span of 17 bases. The CDR3 is 16 residues long. CDR3 protein: CASSPTPGRGSYEQYF. The CDR3 DNA sequence: TGTGCCAGCAGCCCAACCCCGGGCAGGGGCTCCTACGAGCAGTACTTC.

J is TRBJ2-2 and V is TRBV7-3; 7 bases are a match to TRBD1. Germline lookup yields CDR1 SGHTA and CDR2 FQGTGA. J gave up 0 bases and V 8 bases, and 9 bases lay outside the gene matches. This CDR3 is 16 amino acids long. In DNA, the CDR3 is TGTGCCAGCGGGCTATCGGGACAGACGAACACCGGGGAGCTGTTTTTT. Its protein product is CASGLSGQTNTGELFF.